These T cell receptor beta chains were read from a single sample in a study of Ad26.COV2.S vaccination and SARS-CoV-2 variants. Sequenced by immunoSEQ multiplex PCR; TCRdb stores in-frame clones only, minus some. The sample has fewer than 400,000 clones; around four fifths are singletons. The input for sequencing was peripheral blood, taken in a trial of Ad26.COV2.S vaccine versus placebo. These receptors were obtained from a person aged 18-60 years who received the Ad26.COV2.S COVID-19 vaccine or a placebo. CDR3s include the opening cysteine and the closing phenylalanine or tryptophan. D genes are given only for firm matches. Only some rows state a clone size, as once, few, many or a class for expanded clones.

J,D,size,V,CDR3,DNA
TRBJ1-6,NA,NA,TRBV7-9,CASSLSDLQPLHF,TGTGCCAGCAGCTTAAGTGACCTCCAACCCCTCCACTTT
TRBJ2-7,NA,NA,TRBV7-8,CASSSQGVGHYEQYF,TGTGCCAGCAGCTCCCAGGGAGTGGGCCACTACGAGCAGTACTTC
TRBJ2-2,TRBD1,NA,TRBV3-1/TRBV3-2,CASSQILRTGANTGELFF,TGTGCCAGCAGCCAAATATTAAGGACAGGGGCGAACACCGGGGAGCTGTTTTTT
TRBJ2-4,NA,NA,TRBV5-1,CASSLARPDLADIQYF,TGCGCCAGCAGCTTGGCCCGGCCCGACCTGGCGGACATTCAGTACTTC
TRBJ2-3,TRBD2,NA,TRBV25-1,CASSAPIAGGRDTQYF,TGTGCCAGCAGTGCACCAATAGCGGGGGGGCGTGATACGCAGTATTTT
TRBJ1-4,NA,NA,TRBV11-3,CASSSFGGGANEKLFF,TGTGCCAGCAGCTCCTTTGGAGGGGGAGCTAATGAAAAACTGTTTTTT
TRBJ2-7,TRBD1,NA,TRBV7-9,CASSLPDDGQGVLYEQYF,TGTGCCAGCAGCTTACCAGATGATGGACAGGGGGTGTTATACGAGCAGTACTTC
TRBJ1-6,NA,NA,TRBV15,CATSRVVDTFNSPLHF,TGTGCCACCAGCAGAGTAGTGGACACCTTTAATTCACCCCTCCACTTT
TRBJ2-7,NA,NA,TRBV7-9,CASSHRVPYEQYF,TGTGCCAGCAGCCACCGGGTCCCCTACGAGCAGTACTTC
TRBJ1-3,NA,NA,TRBV6-6,CASSDSGGSGNTIYF,TGTGCCAGCAGTGATTCGGGGGGCTCTGGAAACACCATATATTTT
TRBJ2-7,TRBD1,NA,TRBV5-1,CASSESPGQTYEQYF,TGCGCCAGCAGCGAATCCCCGGGACAGACCTACGAGCAGTACTTC
TRBJ2-2,TRBD1,NA,TRBV5-1,CASNPWTGSRTGELFF,TGCGCCAGCAATCCTTGGACAGGGAGCCGTACCGGGGAGCTGTTTTTT
TRBJ2-3,TRBD2,NA,TRBV27,CASSPSGRYKLRTDTQYF,TGTGCCAGCAGTCCATCCGGGAGGTATAAACTACGCACAGATACGCAGTATTTT
TRBJ2-7,NA,NA,TRBV6-5,CASTETAYEQYF,TGTGCCAGCACCGAGACAGCTTACGAGCAGTACTTC
TRBJ2-3,NA,NA,TRBV14,CASSVGLLTDTQYF,TGTGCCAGCAGTGTGGGCCTCCTTACAGATACGCAGTATTTT
TRBJ1-1,TRBD1,NA,TRBV18,CASSPPQGETEAFF,TGTGCCAGCTCACCACCACAGGGGGAGACTGAAGCTTTCTTT
TRBJ1-2,NA,NA,TRBV25-1,CASSEDFAGGFYGYTF,TGTGCCAGCAGTGAAGATTTTGCTGGGGGCTTTTATGGCTACACCTTC
TRBJ2-1,TRBD1,few,TRBV2,CATQTGTGFSNEQFF,TGTGCCACCCAAACCGGGACAGGGTTTAGCAATGAGCAGTTCTTC
TRBJ2-3,NA,NA,TRBV15,CATSRDRSSTDTQYF,TGTGCCACCAGCAGAGATCGGTCCTCCACAGATACGCAGTATTTT
TRBJ2-7,TRBD1,few,TRBV6-1,CASSEASGGYYEQYF,TGTGCCAGCAGTGAAGCGTCAGGGGGCTACTACGAGCAGTACTTC
TRBJ1-5,NA,NA,TRBV4-2,CASSQIGNSNQPQHF,TGTGCCAGCAGCCAGATAGGTAACTCCAATCAGCCCCAGCATTTT
TRBJ2-3,NA,NA,TRBV5-1,CASSWDRVDTQYF,TGCGCCAGCAGCTGGGACCGGGTGGATACGCAGTATTTT
TRBJ2-3,TRBD2,NA,TRBV9,CASSVGLAGGVDTQYF,TGTGCCAGCAGCGTAGGACTAGCGGGGGGGGTTGATACGCAGTATTTT
TRBJ1-4,TRBD1,NA,TRBV5-4,CASSSSGGLREKLFF,TGTGCCAGCAGCTCCTCAGGGGGCCTTCGTGAAAAACTGTTTTTT
TRBJ2-1,NA,NA,TRBV3-1/TRBV3-2,CASSPGNEQFF,TGTGCCAGCAGCCCCGGGAATGAGCAGTTCTTC
TRBJ2-1,NA,once,TRBV2,CASSDRGEQFF,TGTGCCAGCAGTGACCGGGGTGAGCAGTTCTTC
TRBJ2-1,TRBD2,NA,TRBV7-2,CASSLEAGGDYEQFF,TGTGCCAGCAGCCTAGAAGCGGGGGGGGATTATGAGCAGTTCTTC
TRBJ1-2,TRBD1,NA,TRBV7-6,CASGPRQGANYGYTF,TGTGCCAGCGGACCTCGACAGGGGGCTAACTATGGCTACACCTTC
TRBJ2-1,TRBD2,NA,TRBV19,CASRTGTSGGIEQFF,TGTGCCAGTAGGACCGGGACTAGCGGGGGGATTGAGCAGTTCTTC
TRBJ1-2,NA,NA,TRBV6-4,CASSEYQGRGYTF,TGTGCCAGCAGTGAATACCAGGGCCGGGGCTACACCTTC
TRBJ1-2,NA,NA,TRBV29-1,CSVVEGSGYTF,TGCAGCGTTGTAGAGGGCTCCGGCTACACCTTC
TRBJ1-1,NA,NA,TRBV11-2,CASSFGGVRGKF,TGTGCCAGCAGCTTTGGAGGGGTGCGGGGCAAATTT
TRBJ2-1,TRBD2,NA,TRBV3-1/TRBV3-2,CASSQGLAGGPSYNEQFF,TGTGCCAGCAGCCAGGGACTAGCGGGGGGGCCATCCTACAATGAGCAGTTCTTC
TRBJ1-4,NA,NA,TRBV18,CASSRGKDEKLFF,TGTGCCAGCTCTAGGGGGAAGGATGAAAAACTGTTTTTT
TRBJ1-2,TRBD1,NA,TRBV27,CASGRQGLFYGYTF,TGTGCCAGCGGTAGACAGGGCTTATTCTATGGCTACACCTTC
TRBJ2-7,NA,NA,TRBV19,CASSTDPGYEQYF,TGTGCCAGTAGTACCGACCCCGGCTACGAGCAGTACTTC
TRBJ1-3,NA,NA,TRBV19,CASRAGRTHGGPSGNTIYF,TGTGCCAGTAGAGCCGGTAGGACCCACGGGGGCCCCTCTGGAAACACCATATATTTT
TRBJ1-4,TRBD1,NA,TRBV10-3,CATGKGQGSATNEKLFF,TGTGCCACGGGGAAGGGACAGGGCTCTGCAACTAATGAAAAACTGTTTTTT
TRBJ1-2,NA,once,TRBV10-3,CALKRSVRELNYGYTF,TGTGCCCTCAAAAGAAGTGTCAGGGAACTTAACTATGGCTACACCTTC
TRBJ2-1,TRBD2,NA,TRBV20-1,CSASSGAFGEQFF,TGCAGTGCGAGTAGCGGGGCTTTCGGTGAGCAGTTCTTC
TRBJ1-5,TRBD1,NA,TRBV5-1,CASSLSPQGAGQPQHF,TGCGCCAGCAGTTTATCCCCCCAGGGGGCAGGTCAGCCCCAGCATTTT
TRBJ2-3,TRBD1,NA,TRBV5-1,CASSLDRVGPDTQYF,TGCGCCAGCAGCTTAGACAGGGTGGGGCCAGATACGCAGTATTTT
TRBJ2-3,NA,NA,TRBV11-1,CASSREAGQGADTQYF,TGTGCCAGCAGCCGAGAGGCGGGGCAGGGAGCAGATACGCAGTATTTT
TRBJ2-4,NA,NA,TRBV18,CASSPPALGNIQYF,TGTGCCAGCTCACCACCGGCCCTCGGGAACATTCAGTACTTC
TRBJ2-1,NA,NA,TRBV5-4,CASSSAGASHLEQFF,TGTGCCAGCAGCTCCGCGGGGGCGTCTCACCTTGAGCAGTTCTTC
TRBJ2-3,NA,once,TRBV19,CASTIGYSTDTQYF,TGTGCCAGTACCATCGGATACAGCACAGATACGCAGTATTTT
TRBJ2-3,NA,NA,TRBV5-8,CASSLRTATDTQYF,TGTGCCAGCAGCCTACGGACAGCCACAGATACGCAGTATTTT
TRBJ1-5,NA,NA,TRBV9,CASSVGTNQPQHF,TGTGCCAGCAGCGTAGGCACGAATCAGCCCCAGCATTTT
TRBJ2-1,TRBD1,NA,TRBV28,CASRDNRGLQSYNEQFF,TGTGCCAGCAGGGACAACAGGGGGCTCCAAAGCTACAATGAGCAGTTCTTC
TRBJ2-6,NA,NA,TRBV6-5,CASSSTQGTGANVLTF,TGTGCCAGCAGTTCCACACAGGGAACTGGGGCCAACGTCCTGACTTTC
TRBJ1-5,NA,NA,TRBV29-1,CSVGENNQPQHF,TGCAGCGTTGGGGAAAACAATCAGCCCCAGCATTTT
TRBJ2-7,NA,few,TRBV12-3/TRBV12-4,CASSPGYEQYF,TGTGCCAGCAGCCCTGGGTACGAGCAGTACTTC
TRBJ1-1,NA,NA,TRBV28,CASSLFQGMNTEAFF,TGTGCCAGCAGTTTATTCCAGGGGATGAACACTGAAGCTTTCTTT